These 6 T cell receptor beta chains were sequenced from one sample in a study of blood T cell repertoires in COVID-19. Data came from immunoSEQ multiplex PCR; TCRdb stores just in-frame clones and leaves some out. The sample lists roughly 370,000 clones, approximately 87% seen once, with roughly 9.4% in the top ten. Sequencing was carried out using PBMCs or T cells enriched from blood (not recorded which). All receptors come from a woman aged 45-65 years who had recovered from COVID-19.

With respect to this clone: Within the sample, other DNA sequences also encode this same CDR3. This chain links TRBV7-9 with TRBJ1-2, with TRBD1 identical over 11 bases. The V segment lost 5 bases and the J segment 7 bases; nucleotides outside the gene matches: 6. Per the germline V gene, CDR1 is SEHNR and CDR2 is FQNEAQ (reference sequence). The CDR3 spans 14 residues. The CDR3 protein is CASSLGQGASGYTF. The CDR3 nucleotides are TGTGCCAGCAGCCTAGGACAGGGGGCTTCTGGCTACACCTTC.

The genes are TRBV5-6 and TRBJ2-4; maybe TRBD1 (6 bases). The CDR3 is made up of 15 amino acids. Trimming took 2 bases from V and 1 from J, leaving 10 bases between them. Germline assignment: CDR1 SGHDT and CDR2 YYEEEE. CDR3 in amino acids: CASSFRTGAKNIQYF. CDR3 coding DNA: TGTGCCAGCAGCTTCCGAACAGGGGCCAAAAACATTCAGTACTTC.

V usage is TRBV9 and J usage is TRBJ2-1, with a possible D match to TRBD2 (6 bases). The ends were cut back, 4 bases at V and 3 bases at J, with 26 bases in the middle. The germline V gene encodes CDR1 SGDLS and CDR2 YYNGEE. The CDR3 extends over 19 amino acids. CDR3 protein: CASSPWREGAGAYYNEQFF. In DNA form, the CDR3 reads TGTGCCAGCAGCCCCTGGAGGGAAGGGGCCGGTGCTTACTACAATGAGCAGTTCTTC.

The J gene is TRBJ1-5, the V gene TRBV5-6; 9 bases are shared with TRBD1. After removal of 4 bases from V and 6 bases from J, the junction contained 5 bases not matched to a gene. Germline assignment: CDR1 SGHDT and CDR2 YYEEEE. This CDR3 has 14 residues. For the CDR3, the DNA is TGTGCCAGCAGCAAAGACAGGGGGGTTCAGCCCCAGCATTTT. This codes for CASSKDRGVQPQHF.

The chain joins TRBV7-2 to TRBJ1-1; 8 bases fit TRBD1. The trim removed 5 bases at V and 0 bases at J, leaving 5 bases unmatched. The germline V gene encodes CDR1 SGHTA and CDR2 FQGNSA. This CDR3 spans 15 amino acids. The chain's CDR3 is CASSPQTGVNTEAFF. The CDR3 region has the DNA TGTGCCAGCAGCCCCCAGACAGGGGTGAACACTGAAGCTTTCTTT.

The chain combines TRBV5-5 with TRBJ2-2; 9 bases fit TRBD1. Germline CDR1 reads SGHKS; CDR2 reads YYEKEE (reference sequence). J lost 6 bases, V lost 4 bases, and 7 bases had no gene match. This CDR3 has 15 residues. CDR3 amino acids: CASSAGTGLAGELFF. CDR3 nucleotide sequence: TGTGCCAGCAGCGCAGGGACAGGGTTGGCCGGGGAGCTGTTTTTT. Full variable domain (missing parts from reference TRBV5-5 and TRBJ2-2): DAGVTQSPTHLIKTRGQQVTLRCSPISGHKSVSWYQQVLGQGPQFIFQYYEKEERGRGNFPDRFSARQFPNYSSELNVNALLLGDSALYLCASSAGTGLAGELFFGEGSRLTVL.